Listed here are 2 T cell receptor beta chains from one sample, sequenced in a study of CD8+ T cells in alopecia areata. Once RNA had been extracted, it was reverse transcribed into cDNA to act as the sequencing template. The protocol was immunoSEQ multiplex PCR, while the TCRdb copy is restricted to in-frame clones and leaves out a portion. Of approximately 210,000 clones in the sample, roughly 60% were seen once. The treatment: oral pan-JAK inhibitor, 5-10 mg twice daily. The sample was CD4+ T cells sorted from blood, taken at week 24, from a patient treated with tofacitinib. The source is a human donor with alopecia areata.

This CDR3 is CASSQGTVNTEAFF. CDR3 bases: TGCGCCAGCAGCCAAGGGACAGTGAACACTGAAGCTTTCTTT. The J gene is TRBJ1-1, the V gene TRBV4-1; possible D gene TRBD1, 6 bases. The CDR3 covers 14 residues. Germline CDR1 is MGHRA and CDR2 is YSYEKL. The V gene lost 1 base and the J gene lost 0 bases, with 6 bases spanning the gap.

The chain employs TRBV25-1 and TRBJ2-5, with 9 bases matching TRBD2. Germline loops: CDR1 MGHDK, CDR2 SYGVNS. Trimming at V came to 2 bases and at J to 5 bases, leaving 9 bases not matched to a gene. The CDR3 totals 16 residues. In DNA, the CDR3 is TGTGCCAGCAGTGAAATGGCCCAGCGGGGGGTGGAGACCCAGTACTTC. As protein: CASSEMAQRGVETQYF.